This T cell receptor (beta chain) was retrieved from a study of T-cell memory formation after mild COVID-19. The V gene's germline CDR1 is MDHEN and CDR2 SYDVKM. V was cut by 2 bases and J by 10 bases, with 21 bases left in between. CDR3 length: 16 amino acids. TCRdb ran MiXCR on the 5' RACE reads and lists one entry per CDR3 protein. The table lists tens of thousands of distinct CDR3 sequences, about 10% of them singletons. This clonotype was recorded many times. Sample: PBMCs or a T cell subset sorted from them (not recorded which). This rearrangement joins TRBV28 to TRBJ1-5, with D unresolved. The source of this sequence is a man younger than 30 who had mild COVID-19 (a few samples of this study predate the infection). Cell type and time point are not known. DNA for the CDR3: TGTGCCAGCAGTTTAGGTGGAGTACAGTTTAATCCCCCCCAGCATTTT. Protein: CASSLGGVQFNPPQHF.